This TCR beta chain was found in a study of T cell responses to AZD1222 COVID-19 vaccine. Findings and limits, study-wide: Most donors were white British, females outnumbered males, and clonal diversity was possibly underestimated. Baseline seropositivity characterized only a handful of AZD1222 recipients. CD4 TCRs linked to vaccination spanned spike, dominating at 160-218 and 743-854.

A note on this clone: The antigen is unknown.

The repertoire was sequenced with immunoSEQ multiplex PCR; TCRdb's copy has only in-frame clones and lacks some. The table lists more than 110,000 clones, about 92% of them singletons. This sequence originates from an adult who received the AZD1222 COVID-19 vaccine. Sequenced material: peripheral blood, taken 28 days after the second AZD1222 dose.

The CDR3: CASSQGEGRGRPGANVLTF. The CDR3 DNA sequence: TGTGCCAGCAGCCAAGGGGAGGGCAGGGGGCGCCCTGGGGCCAACGTCCTGACTTTC. The chain employs TRBV3-1 (or the pseudogene TRBV3-2) and TRBJ2-6, with D perhaps matching TRBD1 (8 bases). The CDR3 contains 19 residues. The germline V gene encodes CDR1 LGHDT and CDR2 YNNKEL (reference sequence). V was trimmed by 1 base and J by 2 bases, leaving 18 bases between them.